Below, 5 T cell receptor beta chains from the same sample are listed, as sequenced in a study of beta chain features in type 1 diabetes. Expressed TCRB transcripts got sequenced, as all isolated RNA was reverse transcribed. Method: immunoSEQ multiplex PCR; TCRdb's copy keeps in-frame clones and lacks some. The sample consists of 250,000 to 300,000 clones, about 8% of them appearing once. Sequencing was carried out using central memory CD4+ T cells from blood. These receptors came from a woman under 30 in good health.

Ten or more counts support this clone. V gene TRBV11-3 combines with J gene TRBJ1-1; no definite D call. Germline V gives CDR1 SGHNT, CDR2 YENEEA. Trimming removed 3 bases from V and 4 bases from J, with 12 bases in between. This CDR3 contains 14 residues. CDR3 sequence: CASSFGRSSTEAFF. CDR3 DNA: TGTGCCAGCAGCTTCGGCAGGAGCTCCACTGAAGCTTTCTTT.

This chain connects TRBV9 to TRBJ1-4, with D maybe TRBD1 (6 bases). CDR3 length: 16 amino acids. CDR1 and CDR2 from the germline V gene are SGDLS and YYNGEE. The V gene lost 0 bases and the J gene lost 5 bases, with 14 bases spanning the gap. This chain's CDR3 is CASSVGGGFPNEKLFF. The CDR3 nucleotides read TGTGCCAGCAGCGTAGGAGGGGGGTTCCCGAATGAAAAACTGTTTTTT.

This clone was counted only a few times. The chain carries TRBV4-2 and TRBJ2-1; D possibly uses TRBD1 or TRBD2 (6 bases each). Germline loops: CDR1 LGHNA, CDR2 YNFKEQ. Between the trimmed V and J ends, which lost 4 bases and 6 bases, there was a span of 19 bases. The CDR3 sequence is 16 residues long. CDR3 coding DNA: TGTGCCAGCAGCCGGGCAACGGGGGCATCAATCAATGAGCAGTTCTTC. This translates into CASSRATGASINEQFF.

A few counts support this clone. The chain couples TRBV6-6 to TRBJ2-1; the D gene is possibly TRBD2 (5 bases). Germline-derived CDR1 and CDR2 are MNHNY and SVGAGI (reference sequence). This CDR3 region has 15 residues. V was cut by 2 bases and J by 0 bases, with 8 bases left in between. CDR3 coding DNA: TGTGCCAGCAGTTACGGGGAGCCCTCCTACAATGAGCAGTTCTTC. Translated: CASSYGEPSYNEQFF.

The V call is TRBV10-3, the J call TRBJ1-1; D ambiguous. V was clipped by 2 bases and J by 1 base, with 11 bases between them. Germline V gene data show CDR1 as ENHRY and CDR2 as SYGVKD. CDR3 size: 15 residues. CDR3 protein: CAISERTGGNTEAFF. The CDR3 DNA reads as TGTGCCATCAGTGAGAGAACGGGAGGGAACACTGAAGCTTTCTTT.